The 15 T cell receptor beta chains below were found in one sample sequenced in a study of blood T cells in healthy people across ages (dated by TCRdb to between 2014 and 2017). Library prep was done by 5' RACE. Instrument used: Illumina HiSeq 2500. The second PCR ran for roughly 6 to 11 cycles and used a J-beta primer mix along with a sample-barcoded 5' primer. TCRdb applied fastp at Q25 and MiXCR to the public reads, then kept only in-frame beta chains. Every CDR3 protein is listed once, alongside the most common genes and DNA of its rows. For this sample there are 1.5 million to 2 million distinct CDR3 sequences; around half appear just once. Clones ranked in the top ten supply over 2% of the sample. The specimen sequenced was blood. Receptors originate from a woman aged 40 to 49 in good health.

The chain couples TRBV6-5 to TRBJ2-5; TRBD2 matches 8 bases. The V gene end was trimmed by 5 bases and the J gene end by 5 bases; junction bases not matched to a gene: 7. Per the germline V gene, CDR1 is MNHEY and CDR2 is SVGAGI. The CDR3 totals 14 residues. This CDR3 reads CASSPRTSRETQYF. The CDR3 nucleotides read TGTGCCAGCAGTCCCCGGACTAGCAGGGAGACCCAGTACTTC.

The V call is TRBV18, the J call TRBJ2-1, with 7 nucleotides matching TRBD1. The CDR3 has 14 residues. Germline loops: CDR1 KGHSH, CDR2 LQKENI. V was pared by 4 bases and J by 8 bases, with 8 bases of the junction left unmatched. The DNA of the CDR3 is TGTGCCAGCTCACAACGACAAGACAGGGATGAGCAGTTCTTC. It translates to CASSQRQDRDEQFF.

The chain carries TRBV6-5 and TRBJ1-2; D perhaps matches TRBD1 (5 bases). V lost 6 bases, J lost 2 bases, and 13 bases lay in between. This CDR3 is built from 14 residues. Germline V lookup: CDR1 MNHEY, CDR2 SVGAGI. The CDR3 DNA is TGTGCCAGCAGGGTACGGGGCCAAAACTATGGCTACACCTTC. Its protein is CASRVRGQNYGYTF.

The V call is TRBV29-1, the J call TRBJ2-1; 9 bases fit TRBD2. The V gene end was trimmed by 4 bases and the J gene end by 0 bases; junction bases not matched to a gene: 7. The CDR3 is 16 amino acids. The V gene's germline CDR1 is SQVTM and CDR2 ANQGSEA. In DNA form, the CDR3 reads TGCAGCGTTGTTAGCGGGAGCCCAATCTCCTACAATGAGCAGTTCTTC. As protein: CSVVSGSPISYNEQFF.

The V gene is TRBV6-6, the J gene TRBJ2-3, with unresolved D. The CDR3 runs to 16 residues. Deletions cut 7 bases from V and 2 bases from J, with 19 bases between. Germline-derived CDR1 and CDR2 are MNHNY and SVGAGI (reference sequence). The CDR3 spells CASTDHRVVDTDTQYF. The CDR3 DNA sequence: TGTGCCAGCACCGACCACCGGGTAGTGGACACAGATACGCAGTATTTT.

The chain employs TRBV12-5 and TRBJ2-5, with D perhaps being TRBD1 or TRBD2 (6 bases each). The J call may be faulty, since TRBJ2-7 better matches the DNA end. The CDR3 spans 14 residues. Germline V gene sequence: CDR1 LGHNT, CDR2 FRNRAP. The CDR3 DNA sequence: TGTGCTAGTGGGAGGAGGGACACATACTACGAGCAGTACTTC. It specifies CASGRRDTYYEQYF.

With respect to this clonotype: Mismatch with germline at one junction end may stem from a read error. The chain carries TRBV7-9 and TRBJ2-5; 9 positions agree with TRBD1. This CDR3 has 15 amino acids. Germline CDR1 and CDR2: SEHNR and FQNEAQ (reference sequence). The CDR3, as DNA: TGTGCCAGCAGCTGGACAGGGGATATCCAAGAGGCCCAGTACTTC. Amino acids: CASSWTGDIQEAQYF.

The chain uses TRBV27 and TRBJ1-2; maybe TRBD1 (6 bases). The CDR3 spans 13 residues. Trimming left V 6 bases short and J 8 bases short, with 16 bases between. In germline, CDR1 is MNHEY, CDR2 SMNVEV (reference sequence). The CDR3 reads CASRERGAIGYTF. DNA for the CDR3: TGTGCCAGCAGAGAACGGGGGGCGATCGGCTACACCTTC.

The chain joins TRBV7-2 to TRBJ1-2; D not certain. CDR1 is SGHTA, CDR2 FQGNSA, per germline. V dropped 5 bases and J dropped 5 bases, with 15 bases sitting between them. The CDR3 sequence is 14 residues long. The DNA of the CDR3 is TGTGCCAGCAGCGCCTCGGCGGACCCGTATGGCTACACCTTC. Amino acids: CASSASADPYGYTF.

The chain is built from TRBV4-3 and TRBJ2-3; 12 bases fit TRBD2. Trimming took 4 bases from V and 4 from J; bases not matched to a gene: 6. The CDR3 loop spans 16 amino acids. Germline lookup yields CDR1 LGHNA and CDR2 YSLEER. The CDR3 protein is CASSPRTSGDADTQYF. CDR3 bases: TGCGCCAGCAGCCCCAGGACTAGCGGGGATGCAGATACGCAGTATTTT.

The chain carries TRBV12-3 or TRBV12-4 and TRBJ2-7; 10 bases are shared with TRBD1. Trimming took 6 bases from V and 3 from J; bases not matched to a gene: 8. This CDR3 has 15 amino acids. CDR3 nucleotide sequence: TGTGCCAGCAGCTCGGGACAGGGGAACGACTACGAGCAGTACTTC. Protein product: CASSSGQGNDYEQYF.

The V and J genes are TRBV4-3 and TRBJ2-5; D remains ambiguous. Germline V gives CDR1 LGHNA, CDR2 YSLEER. Trimming cost V 2 bases and J 1 base, with 5 bases left between them. This CDR3 comprises 13 residues. As DNA, the CDR3 is TGCGCCAGCAGCCAAAGCGTCCAAGAGACCCAGTACTTC. This gives the protein CASSQSVQETQYF.

The chain links TRBV29-1 to TRBJ2-1, with 9 bases matching TRBD2. The ends lost 7 bases at V and 5 bases at J; junction bases unmatched: 12. Germline V gene sequence: CDR1 SQVTM, CDR2 ANQGSEA. The CDR3 has 15 residues. The CDR3 spells CSAHPRLAAHNEQFF. The CDR3 DNA follows: TGCAGCGCTCACCCCAGACTAGCGGCTCACAATGAGCAGTTCTTC.

This chain joins TRBV20-1 and TRBJ2-1; possibly TRBD2 for D (7 bases). The CDR3 has 16 residues. Germline CDR1 is DFQATT and CDR2 is SNEGSKA (reference sequence). Trimming took 0 bases from V and 4 from J, leaving 16 bases between them. The CDR3 DNA reads TGCAGTGCTAGAGATAGGTTGAGGGGGGGGTACAATGAGCAGTTCTTC. Translating gives CSARDRLRGGYNEQFF.

The chain is built from TRBV7-2 and TRBJ1-2, with TRBD1 identical over 8 bases. J gave up 8 bases and V 7 bases, and 6 bases lay outside the gene matches. There are 12 residues in the CDR3. Germline values: CDR1 SGHTA, CDR2 FQGNSA. The CDR3: CASTGDRSGYTF. CDR3 bases: TGTGCCAGCACCGGGGACAGGAGCGGCTACACCTTC.